This entry features one T cell receptor (beta chain) sequence. Its target is not known. Germline V gives CDR1 SGHTA, CDR2 FQGNSA. This CDR3 comprises 15 residues. V lost 5 bases and J lost 1; bases outside the gene matches: 8. This record belongs to a study of T cells after yellow fever vaccination. MiXCR, run by TCRdb on the 5' RACE reads, gives a single entry per CDR3 protein. There are 200,000 to 300,000 distinct CDR3 sequences in the sample; approximately 12% occur only once, and approximately 0.49% lies in the top ten. Study-wide results and limits: The secondary T-cell response peaked on day 5, not day 15, but was weaker.

J is TRBJ2-7 and V is TRBV7-2, with 7 bases aligning to TRBD2. This receptor was obtained from a man aged 25 to 45 who received the YFV17D yellow fever vaccine. The specimen comprised CD4+ T cells sorted from PBMCs, sampled 45 days after the yellow fever booster vaccination. The CDR3 reads CASSTWGGISYEQYF. CDR3 nucleotide sequence: TGTGCCAGCAGCACCTGGGGGGGAATTTCCTACGAGCAGTACTTC.